This TCR beta chain comes out of a study of response to subunit inactivated influenza vaccine. From the RT-PCR reads, TCRdb called clonotypes with MiXCR, one entry per CDR3 protein. This table holds hundreds of thousands of distinct CDR3 sequences, 12% found once. For this clonotype: The antigen remains undetermined.

Study findings and constraints: The authors suggested that every seasonal influenza vaccination recruits few new T cells.

The junction had 6 bases not matched to a gene; V was cut back by 6 bases and J by 0 bases. CDR1 and CDR2 from the germline V gene are SQVTM and ANQGSEA. The CDR3 runs to 14 residues. This receptor was taken from a man in his fifties who received an inactivated influenza vaccine. The sample here was PBMCs from blood, taken on the day of vaccination. The V call is TRBV29-1, the J call TRBJ2-7; 9 positions agree with TRBD2. The CDR3 DNA reads as TGCAGCGTGCGGGAGGGGTTAAGCTCCTACGAGCAGTACTTC. Its protein product is CSVREGLSSYEQYF.